The 32 T cell receptor beta chains reported below all come from one sample, sequenced in a study of beta chain features in type 1 diabetes. Study-wide points: TCRB CDR3s were moderately but significantly shorter in Type 1 diabetes patients in all four CD4+ subsets.

Expressed TCRB transcripts were sequenced, since all the RNA that had been isolated was reverse transcribed. Profiling relied on immunoSEQ multiplex PCR, and the TCRdb table lists in-frame clones only, not all of them. The profile covers fewer than 18,000 clones, with more than 70% appearing a single time and roughly 0.32% taken by the ten largest. These receptors lack a known antigen. Sequencing input: stem cell memory CD4+ T cells from blood. These receptors were collected from a woman under 30 with type 1 diabetes.

The CDR3: CASSFRTGEKLFF. As DNA, the CDR3 is TGTGCCAGCAGTTTTCGGACAGGGGAAAAACTGTTTTTT. V gene TRBV27 combines with J gene TRBJ1-4; 8 bases are a match to TRBD1. CDR3 length equals 13 residues. Looked up from germline, CDR1 is MNHEY and CDR2 is SMNVEV (reference sequence). With V trimmed by 3 bases and J by 8 bases, 2 bases remained unmatched.

V is TRBV10-3 and J is TRBJ2-5; 9 bases map to TRBD2. V shed 4 bases and J 1 base; nucleotides not matched to a gene: 4. The CDR3 contains 15 residues. Germline V gene lookup returns CDR1 ENHRY and CDR2 SYGVKD. CDR3 region: CAISGTSAIQETQYF. The CDR3 nucleotides are TGTGCCATCAGTGGGACTAGCGCGATCCAAGAGACCCAGTACTTC.

The chain employs TRBV27 and TRBJ1-3, with TRBD1 as a possible D gene (6 bases). With 6 bases removed from V and 0 bases from J, the gap between germline ends came to 12 bases. The germline CDR1 and CDR2 sequences are MNHEY and SMNVEV (reference sequence). CDR3 size: 15 residues. The CDR3 reads CASRKTGSSGNTIYF. The CDR3 region has the DNA TGTGCCAGCAGAAAGACAGGCTCCTCTGGAAACACCATATATTTT.

V usage is TRBV5-4 and J usage is TRBJ2-3; 8 bases align to TRBD2. The CDR3 has 16 residues. After removal of 3 bases from V and 1 base from J, the junction contained 7 bases not matched to a gene. The V gene's germline CDR1 is SGHNT and CDR2 YYREEE (reference sequence). CDR3 in DNA: TGTGCCAGCAGCTGGTCAGCGGGAGAGGGCACAGATACGCAGTATTTT. Amino acid sequence: CASSWSAGEGTDTQYF.

This chain links TRBV9 with TRBJ2-1; D possibly corresponds to TRBD2 (6 bases). The ends were cut back, 4 bases at V and 4 bases at J, with 18 bases in the middle. The germline V gene encodes CDR1 SGDLS and CDR2 YYNGEE. CDR3 size: 16 residues. CDR3 nucleotide sequence: TGTGCCAGCAGCCCCGGGCTAGCGTCCAGTTACAATGAGCAGTTCTTC. Translated, it gives CASSPGLASSYNEQFF.

The J gene is TRBJ2-1, the V gene TRBV7-2, with TRBD1 as a possible D gene (6 bases). The CDR3 length is 14 residues. CDR1 and CDR2 from the germline V gene are SGHTA and FQGNSA. V was shortened by 6 bases and J by 4 bases, with 13 bases between the two germline ends. The CDR3 DNA reads TGTGCCAGCAGACCTAGAGGGGGATACAATGAGCAGTTCTTC. Protein product: CASRPRGGYNEQFF.

This chain connects TRBV5-1 to TRBJ2-1, with TRBD2 identical over 14 bases. Germline CDR1 is SGHRS and CDR2 is YFSETQ. This CDR3 contains 20 residues. With 4 bases clipped from V and 6 bases from J, the junction kept 18 bases outside the gene matches. CDR3 sequence (DNA): TGCGCCAGCAGCCTCTATCCCGGGACTAGCGGGGGAGCCGCGGGCAATGAGCAGTTCTTC. Translation gives CASSLYPGTSGGAAGNEQFF.

The chain combines TRBV4-1 with TRBJ2-3; D not resolved. Trimming left V 1 base short and J 4 bases short, with 6 bases between. Germline loops: CDR1 MGHRA, CDR2 YSYEKL. This CDR3 is built from 13 residues. The CDR3 DNA reads TGCGCCAGCAGCCAAGGAGCTGCAGATACGCAGTATTTT. Protein: CASSQGAADTQYF.

V and J are TRBV12-5 and TRBJ2-5, with a tentative D call TRBD2 (5 bases). V was pared by 1 base and J by 9 bases, with 18 bases between. CDR3 length equals 15 residues. The germline V gene encodes CDR1 LGHNT and CDR2 FRNRAP. The CDR3 loop is CASGLGGEGRIAQYF. The CDR3, as DNA: TGTGCTAGTGGTTTGGGGGGTGAGGGTCGGATTGCCCAGTACTTC.

The J gene is TRBJ2-1, the V gene TRBV7-2; maybe TRBD1 (6 bases). This CDR3 contains 15 residues. The V and J ends lost 1 base and 6 bases respectively, with 13 bases between them. Germline CDR1 and CDR2: SGHTA and FQGNSA. The CDR3 DNA sequence: TGTGCCAGCAGCTTAGGACAGGTGTTCGGCAATGAGCAGTTCTTC. Protein sequence: CASSLGQVFGNEQFF. The full variable domain, completed using reference TRBV7-2 and TRBJ2-1, is GAGVSQSPSNKVTEKGKDVELRCDPISGHTALYWYRQSLGQGLEFLIYFQGNSAPDKSGLPSDRFSAERTGGSVSTLTIQRTQQEDSAVYLCASSLGQVFGNEQFFGPGTRLTVL.

This clone has just a few counts. The V and J genes are TRBV29-1 and TRBJ1-1; D gene ambiguous. Trimming removed 5 bases from V and 1 base from J, with 5 bases in between. The CDR3 has 11 residues. Per the germline V gene, CDR1 is SQVTM and CDR2 is ANQGSEA. CDR3 nucleotides: TGCAGCGTTAATAAGAACACTGAAGCTTTCTTT. It translates to CSVNKNTEAFF.

This chain links TRBV7-9 with TRBJ2-7, with D tentatively TRBD2 (6 bases). The ends were cut back, 6 bases at V and 4 bases at J, with 10 bases in the middle. Per the germline V gene, CDR1 is SEHNR and CDR2 is FQNEAQ (reference sequence). The CDR3 consists of 12 residues. This chain's CDR3 is CASSAGSYEQYF. The CDR3 DNA is TGTGCCAGCAGTGCGGGGTCATACGAGCAGTACTTC. The entire variable domain, with the rest obtained from reference TRBV7-9 and TRBJ2-7, is as follows: DTGVSQNPRHKITKRGQNVTFRCDPISEHNRLYWYRQTLGQGPEFLTYFQNEAQLEKSRLLSDRFSAERPKGSFSTLEIQRTEQGDSAMYLCASSAGSYEQYFGPGTRLTVT.

J is TRBJ1-1 and V is TRBV7-9; D ambiguous. V was cut by 0 bases and J by 8 bases, with 7 bases left in between. Germline assignment: CDR1 SEHNR and CDR2 FQNEAQ (reference sequence). CDR3 length: 12 residues. CDR3 nucleotide sequence: TGTGCCAGCAGCTTAGCGCAGTTAGAAGCTTTCTTT. It encodes CASSLAQLEAFF.

This chain connects TRBV7-2 to TRBJ2-7, with D possibly TRBD1 on 6 matching bases. V was pared by 1 base and J by 4 bases, with 17 bases between. Germline V gene sequence: CDR1 SGHTA, CDR2 FQGNSA. The CDR3 runs to 16 residues. The CDR3 here is CASSLGPLGASYEQYF. The CDR3 nucleotides read TGTGCCAGCAGCTTAGGGCCCCTGGGGGCCTCATACGAGCAGTACTTC.

J is TRBJ2-1 and V is TRBV6-9; 11 positions agree with TRBD2. The CDR3 length is 14 residues. Unmatched junction bases numbered 2, after V lost 7 bases and J lost 3 bases. The V gene's germline CDR1 is MNHGY and CDR2 SVAAGI. CDR3 sequence: CASMTSGIYNEQFF. As DNA, the CDR3 is TGTGCCAGCATGACTAGCGGGATCTACAATGAGCAGTTCTTC.

This chain links TRBV5-5 with TRBJ2-1; tentative D call: TRBD2 (6 bases). V gave up 7 bases and J gave up 2 bases, with 13 bases separating them. Germline loops: CDR1 SGHKS, CDR2 YYEKEE (reference sequence). The CDR3 contains 14 residues. The CDR3 is CASGTLPTYNEQFF. The CDR3, as DNA: TGTGCCAGCGGGACTCTGCCCACCTACAATGAGCAGTTCTTC.

V gene TRBV4-3 combines with J gene TRBJ1-1; D is ambiguous. The CDR3 spans 15 residues. CDR1 is LGHNA and CDR2 is YSLEER in the germline V gene. V was shortened by 1 base and J by 1 base, with 10 bases between the two germline ends. CDR3 sequence reads: CASSQGSGGNTEAFF. DNA of the CDR3: TGCGCCAGCAGCCAAGGTTCGGGAGGGAACACTGAAGCTTTCTTT.

This chain links TRBV6-5 with TRBJ1-1; D is unclear. V lost 6 bases and J 1 base, leaving 12 bases between the germline ends. Germline CDR1 MNHEY, CDR2 SVGAGI. This CDR3 region has 14 residues. The CDR3 spells CASRGGAPNTEAFF. CDR3 nucleotide sequence: TGTGCCAGCAGGGGAGGAGCGCCGAACACTGAAGCTTTCTTT.

CDR3 protein: CAWSPGDWFGYTF. CDR3 nucleotides: TGTGCCTGGAGTCCGGGGGATTGGTTTGGCTACACCTTC. The chain links TRBV30 to TRBJ1-2; possible D gene TRBD1, 5 bases. CDR3 length equals 13 residues. Looked up from germline, CDR1 is GTSNPN and CDR2 is SVGIG (reference sequence). The germline V and J ends were trimmed by 2 bases and 7 bases, with 14 bases remaining between them.

This clone appeared once. V is TRBV5-6 and J is TRBJ1-1; TRBD1 might be the D (6 bases). This CDR3 spans 16 amino acids. Germline CDR1 and CDR2: SGHDT and YYEEEE. V shed 0 bases and J shed 2 bases, with 14 bases lying between them. Written as DNA, the CDR3 is TGTGCCAGCAGCTTGGCGGGGGGGCCGAGAAACACTGAAGCTTTCTTT. Translated: CASSLAGGPRNTEAFF.

The rearrangement joins TRBV19 to TRBJ2-2; 13 bases fit TRBD2. Germline V gene data show CDR1 as LNHDA and CDR2 as SQIVND (reference sequence). The V gene end was trimmed by 9 bases and the J gene end by 5 bases; junction bases not matched to a gene: 3. The CDR3 covers 14 residues. The CDR3 coding sequence is TGTGCCAGCAGACTAGCGGGAGGAACCGGGGAGCTGTTTTTT. As protein: CASRLAGGTGELFF.

The chain employs TRBV28 and TRBJ1-1; D may be TRBD1 (5 bases). CDR1 and CDR2 from the germline V gene are MDHEN and SYDVKM. Trimming took off 6 bases at V and 8 bases at J, with 16 bases between the two ends. This CDR3 spans 13 amino acids. The chain's CDR3 is CASSPRLQAEAFF. For the CDR3, the DNA is TGTGCCAGCAGCCCGAGGTTACAGGCGGAAGCTTTCTTT.

This clone was seen only once. This chain connects TRBV5-6 to TRBJ2-6; D uncertain. The CDR3 length is 14 residues. CDR1 and CDR2 (germline): SGHDT, YYEEEE. V was clipped by 3 bases and J by 1 base, with 5 bases between them. In DNA form, the CDR3 reads TGTGCCAGCAGCTCATCATCTGGGGCCAACGTCCTGACTTTC. Translating gives CASSSSSGANVLTF.

The chain is built from TRBV19 and TRBJ1-4; 7 positions match TRBD1. The ends lost 3 bases at V and 7 bases at J; junction bases unmatched: 17. The CDR3 has 18 residues. Germline V gene data show CDR1 as LNHDA and CDR2 as SQIVND (reference sequence). DNA for the CDR3: TGTGCCAGTAGTATTAGAATCCTAGAGGGGGCAAAAGGTGAAAAACTGTTTTTT. Its translation: CASSIRILEGAKGEKLFF.

The chain joins TRBV4-3 to TRBJ2-3; 15 nucleotides match TRBD2. Germline V lookup: CDR1 LGHNA, CDR2 YSLEER. V lost 0 bases and J lost 3; bases outside the gene matches: 10. This CDR3 contains 20 residues. Written as DNA, the CDR3 is TGCGCCAGCAGCCAAGATAGGACTAGCGGGAGGGCGAGGTTAACAGATACGCAGTATTTT. It yields the protein CASSQDRTSGRARLTDTQYF.

J is TRBJ1-2 and V is TRBV5-4, with 8 nucleotides matching TRBD1. Germline values: CDR1 SGHNT, CDR2 YYREEE (reference sequence). This CDR3 is built from 13 residues. Germline trimming cut 3 bases from V and 3 bases from J; bases unmatched to any gene: 1. The CDR3 DNA sequence: TGTGCCAGCAGCTCAGGGGGCTACTATGGCTACACCTTC. Residues: CASSSGGYYGYTF.

The chain employs TRBV23-1 and TRBJ2-1, with a weak D call TRBD2 (6 bases). TRBV23-1 belongs to the ORF category, with a function that is uncertain. Between the trimmed V and J ends, which lost 0 bases and 3 bases, there was a span of 15 bases. This CDR3 has 17 residues. CDR3 amino acids: CASSQSFWGRYYNEQFF. CDR3 bases: TGCGCCAGCAGTCAATCGTTTTGGGGGAGGTACTACAATGAGCAGTTCTTC.

The gene calls are TRBV10-3 and TRBJ2-7, with 9 bases matching TRBD2. The CDR3 extends over 14 amino acids. J gave up 5 bases and V 6 bases, and 8 bases lay outside the gene matches. Germline CDR1 ENHRY, CDR2 SYGVKD. Here the CDR3 reads CAIRDPGLANEQYV. The CDR3 DNA follows: TGTGCCATCAGGGATCCGGGACTAGCCAACGAGCAGTACGTC.

The chain couples TRBV27 to TRBJ2-3; D may be TRBD2 (5 bases). The V end was cut by 4 bases, the J end by 2 bases, with 10 bases between. The CDR3 loop spans 14 amino acids. Germline V gives CDR1 MNHEY, CDR2 SMNVEV (reference sequence). For the CDR3, the DNA is TGTGCCAGCAGTTGGACTGACCCCACAGATACGCAGTATTTT. Translated: CASSWTDPTDTQYF.

The chain uses TRBV5-1 and TRBJ2-1, with 9 bases aligning to TRBD2. CDR3 length: 15 amino acids. V trimming: 2 bases; J trimming: 5 bases; junction bases outside the gene matches: 5. Germline values: CDR1 SGHRS, CDR2 YFSETQ. The CDR3: CASSFRREGHNEQFF. CDR3 coding DNA: TGCGCCAGCAGCTTTCGGCGGGAGGGCCACAATGAGCAGTTCTTC.

The genes are TRBV19 and TRBJ1-5; tentatively, D is TRBD1 (5 bases). Per germline, CDR1 LNHDA and CDR2 SQIVND (reference sequence). V was pared by 8 bases and J by 3 bases, with 14 bases between. CDR3 length equals 14 residues. The CDR3 DNA reads TGTGCCAGTCGCGGGGGAGGGCCCAATCAGCCCCAGCATTTT. Its translation: CASRGGGPNQPQHF.

This clone showed up just once. The rearrangement joins TRBV29-1 to TRBJ2-1, with D possibly matching TRBD1 (5 bases). CDR1 is SQVTM and CDR2 is ANQGSEA in the germline V gene. The V end lost 1 base, the J end lost 9 bases, and 16 bases lay between the germline ends. The CDR3 consists of 14 residues. CDR3 sequence reads: CSVEGRVRRGEQFF. In nucleotides, the CDR3 is TGCAGCGTTGAAGGCAGGGTGCGTCGAGGTGAGCAGTTCTTC.